This T cell receptor beta chain was profiled in a study of Ad26.COV2.S vaccination and SARS-CoV-2 variants. The data were produced by immunoSEQ multiplex PCR, yet TCRdb's version contains in-frame clones alone and is incomplete. The sample lists a few hundred thousand clones, 83% occurring once. Whole-study findings and limits: A substantial breadth of spike-specific CD8+ and CD4+ T cell responses after vaccination has been reported.

As for treatment: 19 received Ad26.COV2.S at low or high dose, single or two shots; about five received placebo; per-sample allocation not given. Sampling was done on day 63 after the first vaccine or placebo injection. Remarks on this clone: Its antigen remains unknown. This same CDR3 is encoded by further DNA sequences in the sample.

The clonotype was recovered from a person between 18 and 65 years old who received the Ad26.COV2.S COVID-19 vaccine or a placebo. Source: peripheral blood, taken in a trial of Ad26.COV2.S vaccine versus placebo.

CDR3 DNA: TGTGCCAGCAGCTCGGGACTAGCGGGGTCCACAGATACGCAGTATTTT. Encoded protein: CASSSGLAGSTDTQYF. This chain links TRBV5-4 with TRBJ2-3, with TRBD2 matching 13 bases. The V gene end was trimmed by 3 bases and the J gene end by 2 bases; junction bases not matched to a gene: 3. Germline V lookup: CDR1 SGHNT, CDR2 YYREEE (reference sequence). The CDR3 has 16 amino acids.